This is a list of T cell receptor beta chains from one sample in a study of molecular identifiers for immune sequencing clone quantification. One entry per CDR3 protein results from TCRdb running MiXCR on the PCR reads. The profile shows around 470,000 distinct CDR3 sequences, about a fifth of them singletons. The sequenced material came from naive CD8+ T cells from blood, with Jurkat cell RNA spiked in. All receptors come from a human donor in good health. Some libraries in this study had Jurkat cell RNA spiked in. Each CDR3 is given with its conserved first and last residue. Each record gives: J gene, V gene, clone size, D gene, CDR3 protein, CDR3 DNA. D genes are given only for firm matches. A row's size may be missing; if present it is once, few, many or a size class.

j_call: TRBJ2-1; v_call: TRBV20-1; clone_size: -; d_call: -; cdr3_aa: CSARGLGYNEQFF; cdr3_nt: TGCAGTGCTAGAGGGCTGGGGTACAATGAGCAGTTCTTC
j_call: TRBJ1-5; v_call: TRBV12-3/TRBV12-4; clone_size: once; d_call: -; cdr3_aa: CASSFSFPGQPQHF; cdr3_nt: TGTGCCAGCAGTTTCAGTTTCCCAGGTCAGCCCCAGCATTTT
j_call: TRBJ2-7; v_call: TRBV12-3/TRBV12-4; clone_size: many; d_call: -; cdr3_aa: CASSFGDGYYEQYF; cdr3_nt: TGTGCCAGCAGTTTCGGGGACGGCTACTACGAGCAGTACTTC
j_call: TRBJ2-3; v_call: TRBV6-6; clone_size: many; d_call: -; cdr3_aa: CASSEDLTDTQYF; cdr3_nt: TGTGCCAGCAGCGAAGACCTCACAGATACGCAGTATTTT
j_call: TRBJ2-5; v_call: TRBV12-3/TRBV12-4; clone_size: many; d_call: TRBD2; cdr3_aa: CASSYLAGQETQYF; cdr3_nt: TGTGCCAGCAGCTACCTAGCGGGACAAGAGACCCAGTACTTC
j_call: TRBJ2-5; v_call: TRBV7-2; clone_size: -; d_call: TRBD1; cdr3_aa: CASSLVGQGAYLEAQYF; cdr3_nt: TGTGCCAGCAGCTTAGTGGGGCAGGGGGCTTACCTAGAGGCCCAGTACTTC
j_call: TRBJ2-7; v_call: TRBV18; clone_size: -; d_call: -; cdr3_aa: CASSPRGTSYYEQYF; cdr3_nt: TGTGCCAGCTCACCCCGGGGCACATCATACTACGAGCAGTACTTC
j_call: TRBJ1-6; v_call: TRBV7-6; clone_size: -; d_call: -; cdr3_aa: CASGLAEGAPLHF; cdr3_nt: TGTGCCAGCGGCTTAGCGGAGGGAGCACCCCTCCACTTT
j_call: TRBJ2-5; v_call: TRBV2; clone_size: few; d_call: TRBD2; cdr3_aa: CASKGRGAPETQYF; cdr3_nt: TGTGCCAGCAAGGGGCGGGGGGCGCCAGAGACCCAGTACTTC
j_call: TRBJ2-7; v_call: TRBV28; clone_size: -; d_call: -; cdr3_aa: CASSLTGFADSYEQYF; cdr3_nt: TGTGCCAGCAGTTTAACAGGGTTTGCCGACTCCTACGAGCAGTACTTC
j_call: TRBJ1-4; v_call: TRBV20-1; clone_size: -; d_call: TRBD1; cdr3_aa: CSAFPLFGTGRETNEKLFF; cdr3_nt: TGCAGTGCTTTCCCATTATTCGGGACAGGGCGTGAAACTAATGAAAAACTGTTTTTT
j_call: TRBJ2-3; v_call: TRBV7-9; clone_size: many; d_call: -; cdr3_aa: CASRPQVGGRKDTQYF; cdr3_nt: TGTGCCAGCAGGCCCCAGGTCGGGGGGCGGAAAGATACGCAGTATTTT
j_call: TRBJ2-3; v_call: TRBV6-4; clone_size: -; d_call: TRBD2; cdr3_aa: CASSDGTSLGDTQYF; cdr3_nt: TGTGCCAGCAGTGACGGGACTAGCCTTGGAGATACGCAGTATTTT
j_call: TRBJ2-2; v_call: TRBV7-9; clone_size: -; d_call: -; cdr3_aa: CASSLDLGSNTGELFF; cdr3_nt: TGTGCCAGCAGCTTAGACTTAGGCTCGAACACCGGGGAGCTGTTTTTT
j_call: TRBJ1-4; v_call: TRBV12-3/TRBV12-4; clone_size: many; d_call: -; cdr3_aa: CASSPANEKLFF; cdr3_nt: TGTGCCAGCAGTCCAGCTAATGAAAAACTGTTTTTT
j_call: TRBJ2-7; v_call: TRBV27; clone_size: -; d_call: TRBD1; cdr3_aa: CASSPPGTGPSYEQYF; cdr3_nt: TGTGCCAGCAGTCCCCCCGGGACAGGGCCCTCCTACGAGCAGTACTTC